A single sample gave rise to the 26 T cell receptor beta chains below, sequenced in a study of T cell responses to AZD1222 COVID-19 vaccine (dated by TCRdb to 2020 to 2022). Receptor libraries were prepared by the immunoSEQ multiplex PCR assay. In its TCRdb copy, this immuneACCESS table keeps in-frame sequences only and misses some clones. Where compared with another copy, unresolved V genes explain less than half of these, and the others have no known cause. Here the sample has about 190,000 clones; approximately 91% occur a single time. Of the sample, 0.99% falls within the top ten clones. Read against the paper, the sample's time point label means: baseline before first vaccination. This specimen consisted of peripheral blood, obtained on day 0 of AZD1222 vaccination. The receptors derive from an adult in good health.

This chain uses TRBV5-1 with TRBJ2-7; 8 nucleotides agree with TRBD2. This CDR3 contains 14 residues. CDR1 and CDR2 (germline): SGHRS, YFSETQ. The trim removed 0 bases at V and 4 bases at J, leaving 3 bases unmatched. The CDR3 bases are TGCGCCAGCAGCTTGGAGGGACTAGGGTACGAGCAGTACTTC. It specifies CASSLEGLGYEQYF.

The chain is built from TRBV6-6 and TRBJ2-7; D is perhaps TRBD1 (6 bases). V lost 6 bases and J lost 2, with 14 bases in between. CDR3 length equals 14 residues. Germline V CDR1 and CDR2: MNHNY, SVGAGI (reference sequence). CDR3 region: CASSLAGVAYEQYF. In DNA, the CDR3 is TGTGCCAGCAGCCTCGCAGGGGTGGCCTACGAGCAGTACTTC.

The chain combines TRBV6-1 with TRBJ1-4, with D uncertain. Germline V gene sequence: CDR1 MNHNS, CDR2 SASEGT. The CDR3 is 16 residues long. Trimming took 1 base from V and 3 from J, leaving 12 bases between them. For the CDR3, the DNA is TGTGCCAGCAGTGAAGGGTCAGGTGCCCCTAATGAAAAACTGTTTTTT. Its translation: CASSEGSGAPNEKLFF.

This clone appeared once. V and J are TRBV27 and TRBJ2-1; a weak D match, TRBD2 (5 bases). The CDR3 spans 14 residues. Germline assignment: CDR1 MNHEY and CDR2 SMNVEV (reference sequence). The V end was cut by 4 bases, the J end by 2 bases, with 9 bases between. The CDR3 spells CASSSSGAYNEQFF. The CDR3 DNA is TGTGCCAGCAGTTCGAGCGGAGCCTACAATGAGCAGTTCTTC.

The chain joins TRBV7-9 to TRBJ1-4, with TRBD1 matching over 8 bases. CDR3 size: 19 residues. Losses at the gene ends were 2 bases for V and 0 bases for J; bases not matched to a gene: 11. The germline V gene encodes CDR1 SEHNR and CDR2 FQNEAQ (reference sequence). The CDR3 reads CASSLRTGLRSTTNEKLFF. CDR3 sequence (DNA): TGTGCCAGCAGCTTAAGGACAGGGCTGAGGAGTACAACTAATGAAAAACTGTTTTTT.

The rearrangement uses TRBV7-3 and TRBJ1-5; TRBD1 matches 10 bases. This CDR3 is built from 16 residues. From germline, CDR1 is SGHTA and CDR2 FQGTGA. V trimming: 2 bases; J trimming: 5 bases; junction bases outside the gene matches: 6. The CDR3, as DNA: TGTGCCAGCAGCTTAGACAGGGGGCTACGATATCAGCCCCAGCATTTT. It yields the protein CASSLDRGLRYQPQHF.

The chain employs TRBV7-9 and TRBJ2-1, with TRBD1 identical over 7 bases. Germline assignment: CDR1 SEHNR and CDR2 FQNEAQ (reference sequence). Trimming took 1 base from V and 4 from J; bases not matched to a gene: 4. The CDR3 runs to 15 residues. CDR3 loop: CASSLGGQSYNEQFF. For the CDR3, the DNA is TGTGCCAGCAGCTTAGGGGGACAGTCATACAATGAGCAGTTCTTC.

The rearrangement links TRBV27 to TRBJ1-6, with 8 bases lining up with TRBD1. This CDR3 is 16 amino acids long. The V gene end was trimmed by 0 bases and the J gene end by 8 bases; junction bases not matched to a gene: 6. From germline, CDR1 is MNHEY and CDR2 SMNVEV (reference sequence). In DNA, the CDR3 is TGTGCCAGCAGTTTATCGGTGGCAGGGGGCGATTCACCCCTCCACTTT. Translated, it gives CASSLSVAGGDSPLHF.

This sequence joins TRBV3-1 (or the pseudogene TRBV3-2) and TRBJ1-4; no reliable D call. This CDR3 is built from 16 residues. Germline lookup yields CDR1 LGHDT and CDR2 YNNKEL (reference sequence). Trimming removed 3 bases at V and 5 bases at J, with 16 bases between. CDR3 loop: CASSHPDPTPNEKLFF. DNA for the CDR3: TGTGCCAGCAGCCACCCCGACCCGACCCCCAATGAAAAACTGTTTTTT.

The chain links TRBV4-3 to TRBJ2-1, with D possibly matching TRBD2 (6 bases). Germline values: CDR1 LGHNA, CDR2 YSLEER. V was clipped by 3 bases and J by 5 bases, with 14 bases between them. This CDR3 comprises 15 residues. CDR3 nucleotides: TGCGCCAGCAGCCAGACTAGTCAAGGCCACAATGAGCAGTTCTTC. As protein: CASSQTSQGHNEQFF.

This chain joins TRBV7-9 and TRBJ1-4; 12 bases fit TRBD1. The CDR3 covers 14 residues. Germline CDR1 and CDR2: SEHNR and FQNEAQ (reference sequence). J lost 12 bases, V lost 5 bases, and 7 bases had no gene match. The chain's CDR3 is CASSLRDRGLELFF. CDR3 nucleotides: TGTGCCAGCAGCCTCCGGGACAGGGGGCTCGAACTGTTTTTT.

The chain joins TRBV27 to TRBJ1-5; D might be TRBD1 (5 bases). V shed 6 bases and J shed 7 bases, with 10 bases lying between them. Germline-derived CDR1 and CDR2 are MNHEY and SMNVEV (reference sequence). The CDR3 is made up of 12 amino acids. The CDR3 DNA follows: TGTGCCAGCAGCCGCGGGGGGCAGCCCCAGCATTTT. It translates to CASSRGGQPQHF.

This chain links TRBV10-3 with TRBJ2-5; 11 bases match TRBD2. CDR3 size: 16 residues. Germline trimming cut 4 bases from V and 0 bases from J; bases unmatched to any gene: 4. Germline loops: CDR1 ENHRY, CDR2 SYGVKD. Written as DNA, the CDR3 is TGTGCCATCAGTGGTACTAGCGGGGGTCACCAAGAGACCCAGTACTTC. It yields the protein CAISGTSGGHQETQYF.

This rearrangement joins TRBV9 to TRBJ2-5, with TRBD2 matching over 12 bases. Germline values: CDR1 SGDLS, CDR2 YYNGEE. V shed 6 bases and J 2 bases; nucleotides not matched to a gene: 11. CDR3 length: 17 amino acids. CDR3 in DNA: TGTGCCAGCACCCCCCCCTTTGGACTAGCGGGGCAAGAGACCCAGTACTTC. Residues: CASTPPFGLAGQETQYF.

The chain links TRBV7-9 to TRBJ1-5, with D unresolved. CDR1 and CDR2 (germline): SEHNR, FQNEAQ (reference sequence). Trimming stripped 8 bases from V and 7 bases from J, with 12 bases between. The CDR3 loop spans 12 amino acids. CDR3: CASSTIAQPQHF. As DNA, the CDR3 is TGTGCCAGCTCAACGATCGCCCAGCCCCAGCATTTT.

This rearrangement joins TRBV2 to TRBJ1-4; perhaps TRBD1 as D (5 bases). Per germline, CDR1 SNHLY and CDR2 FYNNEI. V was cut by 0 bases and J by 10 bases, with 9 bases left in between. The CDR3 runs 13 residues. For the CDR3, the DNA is TGTGCCAGCAGTGAAGCGCTTAGGGGAAAACTGTTTTTT. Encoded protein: CASSEALRGKLFF.

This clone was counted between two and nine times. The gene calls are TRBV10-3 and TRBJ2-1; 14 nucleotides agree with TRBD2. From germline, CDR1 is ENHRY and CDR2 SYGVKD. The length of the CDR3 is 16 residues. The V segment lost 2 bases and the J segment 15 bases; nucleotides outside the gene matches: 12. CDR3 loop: CAISEPLTSGRGSWFF. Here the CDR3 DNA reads TGTGCCATCAGTGAGCCCCTGACTAGCGGGAGGGGATCTTGGTTCTTC.

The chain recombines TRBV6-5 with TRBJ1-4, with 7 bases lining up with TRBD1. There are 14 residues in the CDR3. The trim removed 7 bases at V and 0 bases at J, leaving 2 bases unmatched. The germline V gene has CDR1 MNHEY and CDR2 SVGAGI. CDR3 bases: TGTGCCAGCATTCAGGGGGCAACTAATGAAAAACTGTTTTTT. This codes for CASIQGATNEKLFF.

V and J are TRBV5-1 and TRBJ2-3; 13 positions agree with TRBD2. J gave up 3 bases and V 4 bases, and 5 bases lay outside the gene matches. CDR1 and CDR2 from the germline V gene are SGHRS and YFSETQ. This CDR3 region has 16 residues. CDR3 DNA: TGCGCCAGCAGCCCCGGGACTAGCGGGATGACAGATACGCAGTATTTT. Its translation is CASSPGTSGMTDTQYF.

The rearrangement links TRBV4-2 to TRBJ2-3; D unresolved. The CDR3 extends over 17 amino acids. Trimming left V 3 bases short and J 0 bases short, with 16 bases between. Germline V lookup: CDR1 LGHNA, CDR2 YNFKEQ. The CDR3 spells CASSQASRVSSTDTQYF. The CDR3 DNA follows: TGTGCCAGCAGCCAGGCATCTAGGGTGTCTAGCACAGATACGCAGTATTTT.

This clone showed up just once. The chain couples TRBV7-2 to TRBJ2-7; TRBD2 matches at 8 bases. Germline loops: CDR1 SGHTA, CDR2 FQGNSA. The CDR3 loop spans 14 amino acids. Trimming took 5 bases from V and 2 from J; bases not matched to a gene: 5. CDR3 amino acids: CASSPGLAAYEQYF. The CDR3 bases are TGTGCCAGCAGCCCCGGACTAGCTGCCTACGAGCAGTACTTC.

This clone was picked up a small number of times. The CDR3 loop reads CASSQDVVDLELFF. In DNA form, the CDR3 reads TGTGCCAGCAGCCAAGACGTGGTCGATCTGGAGCTGTTTTTT. The chain employs TRBV4-2 and TRBJ2-2; unclear D gene. This CDR3 is built from 14 residues. V lost 0 bases to trimming and J lost 10 bases, with 12 bases between them. The germline V gene has CDR1 LGHNA and CDR2 YNFKEQ.

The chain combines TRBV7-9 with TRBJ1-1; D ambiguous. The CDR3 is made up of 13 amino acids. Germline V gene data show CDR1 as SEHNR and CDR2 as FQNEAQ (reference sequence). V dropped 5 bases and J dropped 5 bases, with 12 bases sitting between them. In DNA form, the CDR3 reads TGTGCCAGCAGCCAAGCAAGCGGGACTGAAGCTTTCTTT. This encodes CASSQASGTEAFF.

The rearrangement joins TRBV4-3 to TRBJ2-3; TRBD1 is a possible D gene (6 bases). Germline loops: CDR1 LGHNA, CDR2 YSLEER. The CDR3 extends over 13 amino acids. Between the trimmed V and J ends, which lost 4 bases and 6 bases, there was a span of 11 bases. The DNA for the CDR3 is TGCGCCAGCAGCCCCAACAGGGAGGATACGCAGTATTTT. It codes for CASSPNREDTQYF.

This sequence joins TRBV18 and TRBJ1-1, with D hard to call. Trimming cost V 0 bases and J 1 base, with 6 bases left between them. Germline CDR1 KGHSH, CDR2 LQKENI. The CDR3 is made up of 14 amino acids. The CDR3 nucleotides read TGTGCCAGCTCACCACCGACCTCGAACACTGAAGCTTTCTTT. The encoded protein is CASSPPTSNTEAFF.

The CDR3 nucleotides read TGTGCCACCAGCAGAGATGGACAGGGGGCTTCACCCCTCCACTTT. Its protein is CATSRDGQGASPLHF. V is TRBV15 and J is TRBJ1-6; TRBD1 matches 11 bases. Germline trimming cut 0 bases from V and 9 bases from J; bases unmatched to any gene: 1. The CDR3 extends over 15 amino acids. Germline V gene data show CDR1 as LNHNV and CDR2 as YYDKDF (reference sequence). Complete variable domain (other parts from reference TRBV15 and TRBJ1-6): DAMVIQNPRYQVTQFGKPVTLSCSQTLNHNVMYWYQQKSSQAPKLLFHYYDKDFNNEADTPDNFQSRRPNTSFCFLDIRSPGLGDTAMYLCATSRDGQGASPLHFGNGTRLTVT.